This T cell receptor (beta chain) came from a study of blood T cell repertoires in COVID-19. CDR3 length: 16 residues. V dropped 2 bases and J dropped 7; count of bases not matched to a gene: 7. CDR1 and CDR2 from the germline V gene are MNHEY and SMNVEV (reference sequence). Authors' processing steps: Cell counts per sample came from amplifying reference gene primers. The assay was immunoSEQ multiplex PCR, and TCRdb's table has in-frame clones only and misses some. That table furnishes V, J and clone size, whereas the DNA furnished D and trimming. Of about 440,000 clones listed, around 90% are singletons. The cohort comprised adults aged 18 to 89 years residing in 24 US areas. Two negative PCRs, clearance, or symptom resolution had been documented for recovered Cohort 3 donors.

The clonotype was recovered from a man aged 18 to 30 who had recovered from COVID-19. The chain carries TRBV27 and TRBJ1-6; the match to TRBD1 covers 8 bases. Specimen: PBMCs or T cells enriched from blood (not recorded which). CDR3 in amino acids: CASSLQTGGRNSPLHF. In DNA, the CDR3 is TGTGCCAGCAGTTTACAAACAGGGGGTCGGAATTCACCCCTCCACTTT.